This TCR beta chain was profiled in a study of cytomegalovirus exposure and HLA in healthy donors. General observations from the study: Specific recognition of CMV antigens was confirmed in vitro for a few chains (all CMV-associated). The study put 150 or so TCR beta chains on its list as cytomegalovirus-associated. According to a subsequent analysis, TCR clusters identified in the first cohort showed a tendency to co-occur across the 120 or so validation repertoires.

For this clone: The antigen is not known.

This CDR3 is 15 amino acids long. Germline V lookup: CDR1 SGHNT, CDR2 YENEEA. V lost 5 bases, J lost 5 bases, and 8 bases stayed unmatched. Assay used: immunoSEQ multiplex PCR; TCRdb lists only in-frame clones, some missing. The sample lists about 140,000 clones, 85% to 90% occurring once. Sequenced sample: PBMCs. This chain connects TRBV11-3 to TRBJ2-3; 9 bases map to TRBD1. The clonotype was recovered from a man younger than 30 in good health and CMV-seronegative. In DNA form, the CDR3 reads TGTGCCAGCAGCCTCGGACAGGGGTATGGAGATACGCAGTATTTT. Protein product: CASSLGQGYGDTQYF.